This TCR beta chain appears in the sequencing data of a study of identical twins. The germline V and J ends were trimmed by 3 bases and 4 bases, with 10 bases remaining between them. The CDR3 has 13 amino acids. With respect to this clonotype: What it binds is not known.

Study-wide points: Donors were not followed over many years; analysis was cross-sectional. Invariant cells of the MAIT and iNKT types might have partly distorted the zero-insertion analyses.

Using its own MiXCR run on the 5' RACE reads, TCRdb lists one record per CDR3 protein. The sample holds hundreds of thousands of distinct CDR3 sequences, around a sixth seen once. The sample was also linked to a second study, of T cells expressing NK-cell markers. As that report states: These same clonotypes (in several donors) also led the CD3+CD56-NKG2C+ fraction. The study left the HCMV specificity of expanded NKG2C+ T cell clones unresolved.

The rearrangement joins TRBV12-3 or TRBV12-4 to TRBJ2-7; unclear D gene. The source of this sequence is a woman aged 18-29 years in good health. The sequenced material came from PBMCs. CDR3 coding DNA: TGTGCCAGCAGTTTTTGGGTCAATTACGAGCAGTACTTC. This gives the protein CASSFWVNYEQYF.